This TCR beta chain is drawn from a study of chemoradiotherapy in HPV16-positive cancers. Study information: A couple of HPV16-positive patients' cells yielded candidate HPV-specific clones and common motifs.

Study outcomes and limitations: The functional HPV-specific definition rests on just two HPV16-positive patients.

Some clones are missing from TCRdb's copy, which holds only in-frame ones; the method was immunoSEQ multiplex PCR. Of 36,000 or so clones listed, around three quarters are singletons. As for this clone: Its antigen is still unknown.

Over chemoradiotherapy, repertoires were sampled more than once. This specimen was blood, taken from a patient who underwent chemoradiotherapy. The receptor comes from a human donor with HPV-associated anogenital cancer.

The DNA for the CDR3 is TGTGCCAGCACAGGGGGCGTTTTGGAGACCCAGTACTTC. It codes for CASTGGVLETQYF. The chain combines TRBV11-1 with TRBJ2-5; 8 nucleotides align to TRBD1. Germline-derived CDR1 and CDR2 are SGHAT and FQDESV (reference sequence). CDR3 length equals 13 residues. The V segment lost 7 bases and the J segment 5 bases; nucleotides outside the gene matches: 6.